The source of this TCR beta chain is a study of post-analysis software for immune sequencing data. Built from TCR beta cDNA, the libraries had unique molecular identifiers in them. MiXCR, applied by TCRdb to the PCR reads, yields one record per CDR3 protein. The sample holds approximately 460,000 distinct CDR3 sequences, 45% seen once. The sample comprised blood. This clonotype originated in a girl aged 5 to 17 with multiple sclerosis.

CDR3 residues: CASSVLLDEQFF. CDR3 coding DNA: TGCGCCAGCAGTGTGCTTTTAGATGAGCAGTTCTTC. The genes are TRBV5-1 and TRBJ2-1, with D unclear. The germline V and J ends were trimmed by 5 bases and 8 bases, with 11 bases remaining between them. This CDR3 comprises 12 residues. In germline, CDR1 is SGHRS, CDR2 YFSETQ.